This T cell receptor beta chain was sequenced for a study of shared clonotypes between healthy human individuals. Libraries were prepared by immunoSEQ multiplex PCR; TCRdb keeps only in-frame clonotypes and omits some of them. The data show 700,000 to 950,000 clones, 90% to 98% seen once. Cells designated naive CD8 were CD45RO-negative and were positively selected for CCR7, with terminally differentiated effector memory CD45RA+ cells excluded. The CDR3 consists of 14 residues. Looked up from germline, CDR1 is WNHNN and CDR2 is SYGVQD (reference sequence). The V end was cut by 3 bases, the J end by 4 bases, with 10 bases between.

What was sequenced was naive CD8+ T cells sorted from blood. J is TRBJ2-1 and V is TRBV10-1; D gene unclear. The receptor's source is a man aged 25-45 years in good health. Here the CDR3 reads CASSEGVGYNEQFF. The CDR3 DNA reads TGCGCCAGCAGTGAAGGTGTAGGTTACAATGAGCAGTTCTTC.